What follows are 8 T cell receptor beta chains derived from one specimen sequenced in a study of T cell repertoires in cytomegalovirus infection. TCRdb independently ran MiXCR on the reads; one entry per CDR3 protein. The sample holds about 110,000 distinct CDR3 sequences; about 9.4% are singletons and the top ten take roughly 29%. Which antigens these TCRs recognize remains unknown. The sample taken for sequencing was PBMCs, sequenced either directly or after in vitro stimulation (not recorded which). The receptors shown here come from a human donor in good health (CMV status not recorded). Some clones in this sample may be carry-over from other donors' samples.

V usage is TRBV20-1 and J usage is TRBJ2-7; 7 positions agree with TRBD2. CDR1 and CDR2 (germline): DFQATT, SNEGSKA (reference sequence). V was pared by 4 bases and J by 3 bases, with 6 bases of the junction left unmatched. CDR3 length equals 13 residues. For the CDR3, the DNA is TGCAGTGCTATGGGTACGGGAGGCTACGAGCAGTACTTC. It yields the protein CSAMGTGGYEQYF.

The chain has TRBV7-9 and TRBJ2-7; D gene uncertain. Germline CDR1 SEHNR, CDR2 FQNEAQ (reference sequence). CDR3 size: 13 residues. The ends were cut back, 1 base at V and 3 bases at J, with 7 bases in the middle. CDR3 nucleotide sequence: TGTGCCAGCAGCTTAGATCTTAACTACGAGCAGTACGTC. Encoded protein: CASSLDLNYEQYV.

This clonotype was recorded many times. This chain links TRBV6-2 or TRBV6-3 with TRBJ2-1; the match to TRBD1 covers 7 bases. The germline gives CDR1 MNHEY, CDR2 SVGEGT. The CDR3 totals 14 residues. With 0 bases clipped from V and 7 bases from J, the junction kept 3 bases outside the gene matches. The CDR3 sequence: CASSYSRQGNEQFF. The CDR3 nucleotides read TGTGCCAGCAGTTACTCGAGACAGGGTAATGAGCAGTTCTTC.

This clonotype was recorded a few times. The J gene is TRBJ2-5, the V gene TRBV6-1; 7 bases are shared with TRBD2. V was pared by 7 bases and J by 5 bases, with 7 bases of the junction left unmatched. This CDR3 region has 13 residues. Germline V gives CDR1 MNHNS, CDR2 SASEGT. In DNA form, the CDR3 reads TGTGCCAGCAACGAAGCGGGATCTGAGACCCAGTACTTC. Encoded protein: CASNEAGSETQYF.

The chain links TRBV29-1 to TRBJ1-2; a weak D match, TRBD1 (6 bases). The CDR3 totals 11 residues. Germline CDR1 and CDR2: SQVTM and ANQGSEA. V lost 4 bases and J 6 bases, leaving 9 bases between the germline ends. CDR3 DNA: TGCAGCGTTGCAGGGGATGATGGCTACACCTTC. Its translation is CSVAGDDGYTF.

This clonotype turned up a few times. V usage is TRBV28 and J usage is TRBJ2-3, with D tentatively TRBD2 (5 bases). Germline V gives CDR1 MDHEN, CDR2 SYDVKM. The CDR3 has 17 residues. Trimming left V 5 bases short and J 2 bases short, with 20 bases between. CDR3 bases: TGTGCCAGCAGTCTTATGCAGTGGCTAGCTGACACAGATACGCAGTATTTT. It specifies CASSLMQWLADTDTQYF.

This clonotype was recorded at least ten times. This chain joins TRBV7-2 and TRBJ1-5; D is uncertain. CDR1 is SGHTA and CDR2 is FQGNSA in the germline V gene. V lost 2 bases and J lost 0, with 11 bases in between. The CDR3 is made up of 16 amino acids. The CDR3 bases are TGTGCCAGCAGCTTATGGGGAGGAGATAGCAATCAGCCCCAGCATTTT. Its protein product is CASSLWGGDSNQPQHF.

Ten or more counts support this clonotype. The chain employs TRBV6-2 or TRBV6-3 and TRBJ2-3; D remains ambiguous. The CDR3 consists of 13 residues. V was pared by 0 bases and J by 5 bases, with 6 bases between. The germline gives CDR1 MNHEY, CDR2 SVGEGT. The CDR3 DNA sequence: TGTGCCAGCAGTTACTCGAGATTAGATACGCAGTATTTT. Protein: CASSYSRLDTQYF.